The 27 T cell receptor beta chains in this list originate from one sample, sequenced in a study of T cell repertoires in cytomegalovirus infection (dated by TCRdb to about 2019). Sequencing relied on an Illumina HiSeq 1500. TCRdb cleaned the public reads at Q25 with fastp, built clones with MiXCR and kept in-frame beta chains. Each record represents a unique CDR3 protein, reported with the most common genes and DNA among its rows. The sample contains just under 500,000 distinct CDR3 sequences, about 33% of them found a single time. The ten largest clones take up roughly 17% of the sample. These TCRs' antigens remain unknown. The treatment or condition label corresponds to: in vitro stimulation with specific CMV peptide epitopes to enrich CMV-specific T cells. This specimen was cultured PBMCs, taken from culture after CMV antigen stimulation. These receptors were taken from a human donor in good health (CMV status not recorded). Some clones in this sample may be carry-over from other donors' samples.

This chain connects TRBV20-1 to TRBJ1-1; D not certain. The CDR3 has 13 residues. V was pared by 6 bases and J by 0 bases, with 11 bases between. Per germline, CDR1 DFQATT and CDR2 SNEGSKA (reference sequence). The CDR3 reads CSARPTVNTEAFF. The CDR3 DNA reads as TGCAGTGCCAGGCCCACAGTGAACACTGAAGCTTTCTTT.

The CDR3 is CSVGGLNQPQHF. CDR3 coding DNA: TGCAGCGTGGGGGGCCTGAATCAGCCCCAGCATTTT. The rearrangement links TRBV29-1 to TRBJ1-5; D is perhaps TRBD1 (6 bases). Germline V gene sequence: CDR1 SQVTM, CDR2 ANQGSEA. The germline V and J ends were trimmed by 6 bases and 4 bases, with 10 bases remaining between them. The CDR3 contains 12 residues.

This clonotype has a count of ten or more. This chain connects TRBV12-3 or TRBV12-4 to TRBJ2-3, with TRBD2 as a possible D gene (5 bases). Trimming removed 1 base at V and 4 bases at J, with 6 bases between. The CDR3 length is 13 residues. The CDR3 DNA follows: TGTGCCAGCAGTTTAGGAGGGTCAGATACGCAGTATTTT. The encoded protein is CASSLGGSDTQYF.

The V and J genes are TRBV7-9 and TRBJ1-3, with TRBD1 identical over 9 bases. Germline V CDR1 and CDR2: SEHNR, FQNEAQ (reference sequence). This CDR3 spans 17 amino acids. J was trimmed by 2 bases and V by 5 bases; bases with no gene match: 10. The CDR3 here is CASSRNRGLWTGNTIYF. The CDR3, as DNA: TGTGCCAGCAGCAGAAACAGGGGGCTTTGGACTGGAAACACCATATATTTT.

The J gene is TRBJ2-1, the V gene TRBV7-2; TRBD1 aligns across 10 bases. V shed 6 bases and J 12 bases; nucleotides not matched to a gene: 11. The CDR3 is made up of 14 amino acids. Germline V gene data show CDR1 as SGHTA and CDR2 as FQGNSA. In DNA form, the CDR3 reads TGTGCCAGCAGGCTTTTCCGGGACAGGGGAGGGCAGTTCTTC. It codes for CASRLFRDRGGQFF.

V is TRBV12-3 or TRBV12-4 and J is TRBJ1-5; D gene unclear. The CDR3 covers 12 residues. V was clipped by 2 bases and J by 12 bases, with 11 bases between them. CDR3 protein: CASSLPGQNQHF. Here the CDR3 DNA reads TGTGCCAGCAGTTTACCCGGGCAAAACCAGCATTTT.

This clonotype has a single count. The V call is TRBV9, the J call TRBJ2-7; D gene unclear. Germline V gene sequence: CDR1 SGDLS, CDR2 YYNGEE. This CDR3 comprises 15 residues. Trimming stripped 4 bases from V and 4 bases from J, with 18 bases between. This CDR3 reads CASSPRASQGYEQYF. Written as DNA, the CDR3 is TGTGCCAGCAGCCCCCGGGCGTCGCAAGGGTACGAGCAGTACTTC. Filled out from reference TRBV9 and TRBJ2-7, the complete variable domain reads DSGVTQTPKHLITATGQRVTLRCSPRSGDLSVYWYQQSLDQGLQFLIQYYNGEERAKGNILERFSAQQFPDLHSELNLSSLELGDSALYFCASSPRASQGYEQYFGPGTRLTVT.

This clonotype was seen once. The chain employs TRBV24-1 and TRBJ1-2; perhaps TRBD1 as D (5 bases). The V end lost 3 bases, the J end lost 2 bases, and 9 bases lay between the germline ends. Germline lookup yields CDR1 KGHDR and CDR2 SFDVKD. CDR3 length: 14 residues. This CDR3 is CATSDRGRNYGYTF. The DNA of the CDR3 is TGTGCCACCAGTGATCGGGGACGAAACTATGGCTACACCTTC.

This clonotype occurred a few times. The J gene is TRBJ2-5, the V gene TRBV24-1, with a tentative D call TRBD2 (6 bases). The germline V gene has CDR1 KGHDR and CDR2 SFDVKD. The CDR3 has 15 amino acids. V was trimmed by 4 bases and J by 4 bases, leaving 15 bases between them. In DNA form, the CDR3 reads TGTGCCACCAGTGAGCGGGGCAAAAGCCCAGAGACCCAGTACTTC. Protein product: CATSERGKSPETQYF.

The gene calls are TRBV5-1 and TRBJ2-3, with TRBD1 as a possible D gene (5 bases). The CDR3 loop spans 14 amino acids. The germline V and J ends were trimmed by 0 bases and 2 bases, with 7 bases remaining between them. Germline-derived CDR1 and CDR2 are SGHRS and YFSETQ. This CDR3 reads CASSLEGFTDTQYF. The CDR3 nucleotides read TGCGCCAGCAGCTTGGAGGGGTTCACAGATACGCAGTATTTT.

In its sample, this clonotype was seen many times. V is TRBV7-8 and J is TRBJ2-2; 10 bases match TRBD2. After removal of 3 bases from V and 3 bases from J, the junction contained 7 bases not matched to a gene. In germline, CDR1 is SGHVS, CDR2 FQNEAQ. The CDR3 is 17 residues long. This chain's CDR3 is CASSLTSSGSYTGELFF. Written as DNA, the CDR3 is TGTGCCAGCAGCTTGACGTCTAGCGGGAGTTACACCGGGGAGCTGTTTTTT.

This clonotype turned up a few times. This chain links TRBV19 with TRBJ2-6; maybe TRBD1 (5 bases). The V gene's germline CDR1 is LNHDA and CDR2 SQIVND (reference sequence). V lost 1 base and J lost 2, with 9 bases in between. The length of the CDR3 is 16 residues. The CDR3 here is CASSIAGLAGANVLTF. CDR3 DNA: TGTGCCAGTAGTATAGCAGGGCTGGCTGGGGCCAACGTCCTGACTTTC.

The chain carries TRBV4-1 and TRBJ2-1; possibly TRBD1 for D (6 bases). This CDR3 region has 17 residues. Germline CDR1 is MGHRA and CDR2 is YSYEKL. V lost 1 base and J lost 6, with 19 bases in between. The CDR3 spells CASSQVGRARGGNEQFF. Written as DNA, the CDR3 is TGCGCCAGCAGCCAAGTCGGGCGGGCCCGAGGGGGCAATGAGCAGTTCTTC.

The chain recombines TRBV19 with TRBJ1-1; no reliable D call. The CDR3 contains 17 residues. V shed 7 bases and J shed 3 bases, with 24 bases lying between them. Germline V gene lookup returns CDR1 LNHDA and CDR2 SQIVND (reference sequence). This CDR3 is CASITTRREQTHTEAFF. In nucleotides, the CDR3 is TGTGCCAGTATCACAACTCGACGAGAGCAAACACACACTGAAGCTTTCTTT.

This clonotype was counted a few times. This chain joins TRBV7-2 and TRBJ1-3; D is possibly TRBD1 (5 bases). Trimming removed 0 bases at V and 2 bases at J, with 8 bases between. From germline, CDR1 is SGHTA and CDR2 FQGNSA. The CDR3 has 15 residues. Here the CDR3 DNA reads TGTGCCAGCAGCTTAGCTCCAGGGACTGGAAACACCATATATTTT. It codes for CASSLAPGTGNTIYF.

This clonotype was picked up a small number of times. The V gene is TRBV6-1, the J gene TRBJ2-7; 13 bases are shared with TRBD2. The length of the CDR3 is 15 residues. Germline trimming cut 5 bases from V and 2 bases from J; bases unmatched to any gene: 3. Germline CDR1 reads MNHNS; CDR2 reads SASEGT. CDR3 sequence (DNA): TGTGCCAGCAGTTTCGGACTAGCGGGAGCCTACGAGCAGTACTTC. It is translated as CASSFGLAGAYEQYF.

The chain links TRBV7-2 to TRBJ2-1; 9 bases align to TRBD1. The length of the CDR3 is 15 residues. Germline CDR1 reads SGHTA; CDR2 reads FQGNSA. J gave up 8 bases and V 5 bases, and 10 bases lay outside the gene matches. CDR3 nucleotides: TGTGCCAGCAGCACAGGGGGCGGGAGCTTCGATGAGCAGTTCTTC. Translating it yields CASSTGGGSFDEQFF.

This clonotype was counted a few times. The CDR3 DNA is TGTGCCAGCAGCTTAGACCCGATAAACATTCAGTACTTC. Amino acid sequence: CASSLDPINIQYF. This chain links TRBV5-4 with TRBJ2-4; D is unresolved. The CDR3 runs 13 residues. Germline V gene data show CDR1 as SGHNT and CDR2 as YYREEE (reference sequence). Deletions cut 2 bases from V and 6 bases from J, with 9 bases between.

This clonotype was seen just once. The chain employs TRBV7-6 and TRBJ1-1; 7 bases map to TRBD1. Germline-derived CDR1 and CDR2 are SGHVS and FNYEAQ. J was trimmed by 1 base and V by 5 bases; bases with no gene match: 16. The CDR3 is 18 amino acids. CDR3 in DNA: TGTGCCAGCAGCACCCATGGGGACAGATTCAGTGGGAACACTGAAGCTTTCTTT. The encoded protein is CASSTHGDRFSGNTEAFF.

The genes are TRBV20-1 and TRBJ2-3; D might be TRBD2 (6 bases). The germline CDR1 and CDR2 sequences are DFQATT and SNEGSKA (reference sequence). This CDR3 region has 15 residues. The V end lost 3 bases, the J end lost 0 bases, and 13 bases lay between the germline ends. The CDR3 nucleotides read TGCAGTGCTAGGCGTGCGGGATCTAGCACAGATACGCAGTATTTT. Translation gives CSARRAGSSTDTQYF.

This clonotype was counted ten times or more. The chain recombines TRBV5-4 with TRBJ2-2, with D possibly called TRBD1 or TRBD2 (5 bases each). Germline V lookup: CDR1 SGHNT, CDR2 YYREEE (reference sequence). Trimming pared 1 base from V and 0 bases from J, leaving 7 bases between. The CDR3 sequence is 15 residues long. The CDR3: CASSLQGANTGELFF. The CDR3 nucleotides read TGTGCCAGCAGCTTGCAGGGAGCGAACACCGGGGAGCTGTTTTTT.

The rearrangement links TRBV6-2 or TRBV6-3 to TRBJ1-1; D is ambiguous. Trimming removed 6 bases at V and 3 bases at J, with 14 bases between. Per the germline V gene, CDR1 is MNHEY and CDR2 is SVGEGT. The CDR3 contains 14 residues. As DNA, the CDR3 is TGTGCCAGCAGACGAGCCCCCAAAGACACTGAAGCTTTCTTT. Translated: CASRRAPKDTEAFF.

A note on this clonotype: A much bigger clone sits one base away, suggesting this may be a read error. The V call is TRBV7-3, the J call TRBJ2-1; D ambiguous. Germline-derived CDR1 and CDR2 are SGHTA and FQGTGA. This CDR3 has 15 amino acids. V was clipped by 1 base and J by 0 bases, with 7 bases between them. The DNA of the CDR3 is TGTGCCAGCAGCTTAAGGCAGAGCTCCTACAATGAGCAGTTCTTC. It is translated as CASSLRQSSYNEQFF.

The rearrangement links TRBV10-2 to TRBJ2-1; D is unresolved. The CDR3 runs 16 residues. CDR1 and CDR2 from the germline V gene are WSHSY and SAAADI. Between the trimmed V and J ends, which lost 8 bases and 2 bases, there was a span of 19 bases. The CDR3 is CASSSPRFRTYNEQFF. CDR3 nucleotides: TGCGCCAGCTCCAGTCCTAGGTTCCGCACCTACAATGAGCAGTTCTTC.

This clonotype was counted many times. The rearrangement joins TRBV7-8 to TRBJ2-2, with 10 bases identical to TRBD2. The junction had 9 bases not matched to a gene; V was cut back by 2 bases and J by 6 bases. The CDR3 consists of 17 residues. Germline V gene data show CDR1 as SGHVS and CDR2 as FQNEAQ. The CDR3 protein is CASSLRATSGKAGELFF. The CDR3 region has the DNA TGTGCCAGCAGCTTAAGAGCCACTAGCGGGAAGGCCGGGGAGCTGTTTTTT.

A few counts support this clonotype. The rearrangement joins TRBV28 to TRBJ2-5; a weak D match, TRBD1 (6 bases). Germline V gives CDR1 MDHEN, CDR2 SYDVKM. The V end lost 6 bases, the J end lost 1 base, and 21 bases lay between the germline ends. This CDR3 is built from 17 residues. DNA of the CDR3: TGTGCCAGCAGCTCAAACCTGGACAGCAACCGCCAAGAGACCCAGTACTTC. It yields the protein CASSSNLDSNRQETQYF. Filled out from reference TRBV28 and TRBJ2-5, the complete variable domain reads DVKVTQSSRYLVKRTGEKVFLECVQDMDHENMFWYRQDPGLGLRLIYFSYDVKMKEKGDIPEGYSVSREKKERFSLILESASTNQTSMYLCASSSNLDSNRQETQYFGPGTRLLVL.

This clonotype was counted a few times. The rearrangement uses TRBV7-2 and TRBJ2-7; 8 bases map to TRBD2. CDR1 SGHTA and CDR2 FQGNSA come from the germline V gene. V was clipped by 5 bases and J by 6 bases; unmatched bases: 12. This CDR3 spans 15 amino acids. CDR3 amino acids: CASSPPRGGEGEQYF. The CDR3 nucleotides read TGTGCCAGCAGCCCTCCCCGGGGGGGCGAGGGCGAGCAGTACTTC.